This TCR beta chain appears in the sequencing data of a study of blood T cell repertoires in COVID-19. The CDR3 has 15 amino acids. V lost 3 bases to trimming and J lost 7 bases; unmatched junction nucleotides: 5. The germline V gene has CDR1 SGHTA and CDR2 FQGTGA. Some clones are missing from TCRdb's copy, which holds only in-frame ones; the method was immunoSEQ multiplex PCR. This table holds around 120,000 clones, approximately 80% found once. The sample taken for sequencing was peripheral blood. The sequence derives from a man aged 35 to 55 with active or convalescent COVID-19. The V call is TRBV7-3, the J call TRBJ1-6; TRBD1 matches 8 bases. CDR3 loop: CASSLTGTGNSPLHF. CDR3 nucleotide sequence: TGTGCCAGCAGCTTGACCGGGACAGGCAATTCACCCCTCCACTTT.